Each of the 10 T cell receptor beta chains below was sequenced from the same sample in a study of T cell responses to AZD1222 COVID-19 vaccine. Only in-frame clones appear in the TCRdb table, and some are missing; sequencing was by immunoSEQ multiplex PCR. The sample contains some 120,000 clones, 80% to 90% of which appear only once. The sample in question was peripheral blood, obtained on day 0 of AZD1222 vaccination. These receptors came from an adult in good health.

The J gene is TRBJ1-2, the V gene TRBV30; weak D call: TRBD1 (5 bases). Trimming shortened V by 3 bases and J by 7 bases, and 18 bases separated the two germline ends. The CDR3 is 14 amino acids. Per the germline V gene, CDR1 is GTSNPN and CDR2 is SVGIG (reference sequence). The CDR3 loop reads CAWSRDAVMGGYTF. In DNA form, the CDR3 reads TGTGCCTGGAGCCGGGACGCTGTTATGGGTGGCTACACCTTC.

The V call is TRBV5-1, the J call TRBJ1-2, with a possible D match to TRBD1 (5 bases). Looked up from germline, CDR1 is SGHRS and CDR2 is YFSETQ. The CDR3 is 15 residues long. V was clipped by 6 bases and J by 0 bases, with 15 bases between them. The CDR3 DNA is TGCGCCAGCACCCTACAGCCGACAGCTAACTATGGCTACACCTTC. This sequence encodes CASTLQPTANYGYTF.

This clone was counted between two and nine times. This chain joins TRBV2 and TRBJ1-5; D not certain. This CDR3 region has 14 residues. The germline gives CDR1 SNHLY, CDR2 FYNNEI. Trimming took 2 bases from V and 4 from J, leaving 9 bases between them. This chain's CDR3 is CASSEIGANQPQHF. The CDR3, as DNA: TGTGCCAGCAGTGAAATTGGCGCAAATCAGCCCCAGCATTTT.

The CDR3 region is CATSPGGGRSGNTIYF. DNA for the CDR3: TGTGCCACCAGCCCAGGCGGGGGGCGATCTGGAAACACCATATATTTT. The rearrangement joins TRBV15 to TRBJ1-3; D is possibly TRBD1 (6 bases). The germline V and J ends were trimmed by 5 bases and 1 base, with 15 bases remaining between them. The germline gives CDR1 LNHNV, CDR2 YYDKDF (reference sequence). The CDR3 consists of 16 residues.

CDR3 protein: CASSYGAAQNSPLHF. The CDR3 DNA reads TGTGCCAGCAGTTACGGGGCAGCACAAAATTCACCCCTCCACTTT. This chain uses TRBV6-5 with TRBJ1-6; a weak D match, TRBD1 (5 bases). The germline V and J ends were trimmed by 2 bases and 7 bases, with 12 bases remaining between them. In germline, CDR1 is MNHEY, CDR2 SVGAGI. The CDR3 length is 15 residues.

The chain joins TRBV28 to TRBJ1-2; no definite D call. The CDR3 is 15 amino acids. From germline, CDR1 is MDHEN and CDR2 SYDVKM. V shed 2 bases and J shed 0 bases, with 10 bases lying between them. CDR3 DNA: TGTGCCAGCAGTTTAGCGCGGCCTACTAACTATGGCTACACCTTC. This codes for CASSLARPTNYGYTF.

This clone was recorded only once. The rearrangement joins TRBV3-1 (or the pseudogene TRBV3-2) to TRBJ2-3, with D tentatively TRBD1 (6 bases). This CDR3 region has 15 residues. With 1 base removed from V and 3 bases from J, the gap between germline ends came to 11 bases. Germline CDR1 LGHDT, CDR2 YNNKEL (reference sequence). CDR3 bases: TGTGCCAGCAGCCAAGGGGCAGGGGAGACAGATACGCAGTATTTT. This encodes CASSQGAGETDTQYF.

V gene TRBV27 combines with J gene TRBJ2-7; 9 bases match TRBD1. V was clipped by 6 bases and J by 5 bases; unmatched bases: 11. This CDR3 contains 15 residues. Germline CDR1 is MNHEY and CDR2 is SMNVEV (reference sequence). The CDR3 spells CASRLPGQGFHEQYF. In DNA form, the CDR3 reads TGTGCCAGCAGACTACCGGGACAGGGCTTCCACGAGCAGTACTTC.

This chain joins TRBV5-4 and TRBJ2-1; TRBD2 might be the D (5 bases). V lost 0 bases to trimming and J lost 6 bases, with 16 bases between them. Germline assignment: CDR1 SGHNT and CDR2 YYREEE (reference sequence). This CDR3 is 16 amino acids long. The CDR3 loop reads CASSLARFSGSNEQFF. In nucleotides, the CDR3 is TGTGCCAGCAGCTTGGCACGATTCAGTGGGAGCAATGAGCAGTTCTTC. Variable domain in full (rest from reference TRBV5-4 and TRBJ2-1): ETGVTQSPTHLIKTRGQQVTLRCSSQSGHNTVSWYQQALGQGPQFIFQYYREEENGRGNFPPRFSGLQFPNYSSELNVNALELDDSALYLCASSLARFSGSNEQFFGPGTRLTVL.

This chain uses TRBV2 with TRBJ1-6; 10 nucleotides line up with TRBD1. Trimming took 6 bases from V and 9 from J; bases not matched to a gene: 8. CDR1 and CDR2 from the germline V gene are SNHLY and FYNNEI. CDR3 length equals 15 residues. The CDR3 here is CASSDVGQGGSPLHF. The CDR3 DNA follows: TGTGCCAGCAGCGACGTTGGACAGGGGGGTTCACCCCTCCACTTT.